What follows are 22 T cell receptor beta chains derived from one specimen sequenced in a study of T cells in Graves' hyperthyroidism and ophthalmopathy. It was RNA transcripts that yielded the amplified TCR beta CDR3 regions. The HTBI set primed first-round TCR CDR3 RT-PCR. MiXCR, applied by TCRdb to the multiplex PCR reads, yields one record per CDR3 protein. This sample has fewer than 750,000 distinct CDR3 sequences, with about 43% found just once. The sequenced material came from peripheral blood or thyroid tissue (not recorded which). The source of these receptors is a woman in her late teens or twenties with Graves' hyperthyroidism.

V is TRBV29-1 and J is TRBJ1-1, with D possibly being TRBD1 (6 bases). V was pared by 7 bases and J by 7 bases, with 16 bases between. This CDR3 has 12 residues. In germline, CDR1 is SQVTM, CDR2 ANQGSEA. DNA of the CDR3: TGCAGCGCCCGGCCTGGGGGCAATGAAGCTTTCTTT. It codes for CSARPGGNEAFF.

This clonotype was seen repeatedly, ten times or more. The chain couples TRBV5-8 to TRBJ2-7; 13 bases fit TRBD2. V was clipped by 4 bases and J by 6 bases; unmatched bases: 7. CDR1 SGHTS and CDR2 YDEGEE come from the germline V gene. This CDR3 spans 15 amino acids. CDR3 region: CASSARTSGSTEQYF. CDR3 sequence (DNA): TGTGCCAGCAGCGCGCGGACTAGCGGGAGTACCGAGCAGTACTTC.

This clonotype was recorded a few times. The gene calls are TRBV29-1 and TRBJ2-7; 8 nucleotides align to TRBD2. The better agreement between TRBJ2-1 and the DNA end casts doubt on the J call. The CDR3 is 14 residues long. Germline loops: CDR1 SQVTM, CDR2 ANQGSEA. This CDR3 reads CSASRGRNLLEQFF. As DNA, the CDR3 is TGCAGCGCGTCTCGCGGGAGGAACCTCTTAGAGCAGTTCTTC.

This clonotype was seen ten or more times. The chain recombines TRBV5-6 with TRBJ1-1; D call uncertain. V lost 0 bases and J lost 0, with 9 bases in between. CDR1 SGHDT and CDR2 YYEEEE come from the germline V gene. This CDR3 comprises 15 residues. The CDR3 nucleotides are TGTGCCAGCAGCTTGGGCGGAGTTTTGAACACTGAAGCTTTCTTT. Translating it yields CASSLGGVLNTEAFF.

This clonotype was detected many times. V is TRBV13 and J is TRBJ2-5; D possibly corresponds to TRBD1 (5 bases). V gave up 5 bases and J gave up 5 bases, with 12 bases separating them. The CDR3 length is 13 residues. Germline V gene sequence: CDR1 PRHDT, CDR2 FYEKMQ (reference sequence). The CDR3 reads CASSPGNSETQYF. The CDR3 DNA follows: TGTGCCAGCAGCCCAGGGAATTCGGAGACCCAGTACTTC.

This clonotype was counted many times. The gene calls are TRBV12-3 or TRBV12-4 and TRBJ2-5; D gene ambiguous. The CDR3 totals 12 residues. The V end was cut by 2 bases, the J end by 5 bases, with 6 bases between. This CDR3 reads CASSLSWETQYF. CDR3 bases: TGTGCCAGCAGTTTAAGTTGGGAGACCCAGTACTTC.

The J gene is TRBJ1-5, the V gene TRBV19; TRBD1 is a possible D gene (5 bases). The germline V gene has CDR1 LNHDA and CDR2 SQIVND (reference sequence). V lost 5 bases to trimming and J lost 9 bases, with 14 bases between them. The CDR3 loop spans 13 amino acids. CDR3 nucleotides: TGTGCCAGTAGTCACAGGCGTAGCGGGCCCCAGCATTTT. This encodes CASSHRRSGPQHF.

The rearrangement links TRBV24-1 to TRBJ2-2; D call uncertain. The CDR3 spans 14 residues. The germline gives CDR1 KGHDR, CDR2 SFDVKD. Trimming took off 6 bases at V and 3 bases at J, with 10 bases between the two ends. Here the CDR3 DNA reads TGTGCCACCAGTATCAGCCCTGACACCGGGGAGCTGTTTTTT. This translates into CATSISPDTGELFF.

There are many counts of this clonotype. This chain joins TRBV7-2 and TRBJ1-2; no clear D. Per the germline V gene, CDR1 is SGHTA and CDR2 is FQGNSA. V lost 5 bases and J 7 bases, leaving 17 bases between the germline ends. This CDR3 has 14 residues. The CDR3 region is CASSTLDRSSGYTF. The CDR3 DNA is TGTGCCAGCAGCACCCTGGACCGCAGCTCTGGCTACACCTTC.

This clonotype was recorded a few times. The rearrangement links TRBV2 to TRBJ2-6, with TRBD1 as a possible D gene (5 bases). This CDR3 has 14 residues. Germline V gene data show CDR1 as SNHLY and CDR2 as FYNNEI. V lost 4 bases to trimming and J lost 3 bases, with 7 bases between them. The CDR3, as DNA: TGTGCCAGCAGTGGTAGGGGTGGGGCCAACGTCCTGACTTTC. It codes for CASSGRGGANVLTF.

This rearrangement joins TRBV11-2 to TRBJ2-1, with 9 bases aligning to TRBD2. This CDR3 has 15 amino acids. CDR1 is SGHAT, CDR2 FQNNGV, per germline. The V segment lost 8 bases and the J segment 3 bases; nucleotides outside the gene matches: 8. The DNA for the CDR3 is TGTGCCAGCGCATCCGGACTAGCGATCTACAATGAGCAGTTCTTC. As protein: CASASGLAIYNEQFF.

In DNA form, the CDR3 reads TGTGCCAGCAGTGATGGGACCGCTTACAATGAGCAGTTCTTC. The encoded protein is CASSDGTAYNEQFF. This chain uses TRBV2 with TRBJ2-1; D tentatively fits TRBD1 or TRBD2 (5 bases each). CDR1 is SNHLY and CDR2 is FYNNEI in the germline V gene. Trimming shortened V by 3 bases and J by 4 bases, and 10 bases separated the two germline ends. This CDR3 contains 14 residues.

The V gene is TRBV20-1, the J gene TRBJ1-5; D is unclear. Germline lookup yields CDR1 DFQATT and CDR2 SNEGSKA (reference sequence). The V end lost 6 bases, the J end lost 4 bases, and 10 bases lay between the germline ends. The CDR3 is 12 amino acids. The chain's CDR3 is CSAVPGNQPQHF. The CDR3 nucleotides are TGCAGTGCCGTCCCAGGAAATCAGCCCCAGCATTTT.

This rearrangement joins TRBV7-9 to TRBJ2-3; 7 positions match TRBD1. Germline V gene lookup returns CDR1 SEHNR and CDR2 FQNEAQ (reference sequence). Germline trimming cut 5 bases from V and 2 bases from J; bases unmatched to any gene: 16. The CDR3 is made up of 18 amino acids. In DNA, the CDR3 is TGTGCCAGCAGCCTGGGACAGACACCCCCTTATCTCACAGATACGCAGTATTTT. Amino acid sequence: CASSLGQTPPYLTDTQYF.

The J gene is TRBJ2-6, the V gene TRBV11-3; D is unclear. Trimming removed 6 bases at V and 4 bases at J, with 7 bases between. Germline CDR1 SGHNT, CDR2 YENEEA. The CDR3 has 13 amino acids. The CDR3 DNA reads as TGTGCCAGCAGGTGGGCCGGGGCCAACGTCCTGACTTTC. Translating gives CASRWAGANVLTF.

The chain combines TRBV7-2 with TRBJ1-5, with TRBD1 matching 7 bases. V trimming: 4 bases; J trimming: 9 bases; junction bases outside the gene matches: 9. The CDR3 is 14 amino acids. The germline V gene encodes CDR1 SGHTA and CDR2 FQGNSA. CDR3 DNA: TGTGCCAGCAGCTCACGACAGGGAAGGCGGCCCCAGCATTTT. This gives the protein CASSSRQGRRPQHF.

This clonotype showed up many times. This chain joins TRBV7-3 and TRBJ2-5; 10 nucleotides line up with TRBD1. The CDR3 totals 17 residues. Per germline, CDR1 SGHTA and CDR2 FQGTGA. Trimming removed 5 bases from V and 3 bases from J; junction bases left unmatched: 12. The CDR3 bases are TGTGCCAGCAGCCCATGGGTCGGGACAGGGGAGGAAGAGACCCAGTACTTC. Residues: CASSPWVGTGEEETQYF.

This clonotype was counted at least ten times. The gene calls are TRBV20-1 and TRBJ2-7, with TRBD2 matching over 7 bases. V gave up 3 bases and J gave up 0 bases; unmatched junction bases: 5. In germline, CDR1 is DFQATT, CDR2 SNEGSKA (reference sequence). The CDR3 sequence is 14 residues long. The CDR3 DNA reads TGCAGTGCTAGGGCACCGGGGGGCTCCTACGAGCAGTACTTC. Its protein product is CSARAPGGSYEQYF.

This clonotype was found many times. The J gene is TRBJ1-1, the V gene TRBV28; D gene unclear. The CDR3 length is 14 residues. V dropped 6 bases and J dropped 1 base, with 12 bases sitting between them. Germline values: CDR1 MDHEN, CDR2 SYDVKM. The CDR3 sequence is CASSFLVENTEAFF. The CDR3 nucleotides read TGTGCCAGCAGCTTCCTAGTGGAGAACACTGAAGCTTTCTTT.

Note on this clonotype: Given a much more abundant clone one base away, this may be a read error. This chain uses TRBV12-5 with TRBJ1-2, with a tentative D call TRBD1 (5 bases). Germline assignment: CDR1 LGHNT and CDR2 FRNRAP. The CDR3 sequence is 13 residues long. The CDR3 DNA follows: TGTGCTAGTGATTTGGAGGGGCGAGGAGGCTACACCTTC. Protein product: CASDLEGRGGYTF.

Many counts were recorded for this clonotype. The chain carries TRBV7-9 and TRBJ1-2; 8 bases fit TRBD1. The V gene end was trimmed by 5 bases and the J gene end by 0 bases; junction bases not matched to a gene: 5. Germline V CDR1 and CDR2: SEHNR, FQNEAQ (reference sequence). This CDR3 region has 15 residues. CDR3 DNA sequence: TGTGCCAGCAGCCTGGGACAGGCGACTAACTATGGCTACACCTTC. It translates to CASSLGQATNYGYTF.

For this clonotype: A much larger clone sits a single nucleotide away, making a read error possible. The rearrangement links TRBV7-9 to TRBJ1-4, with a weak D call TRBD1 (5 bases). CDR3 size: 15 residues. Per the germline V gene, CDR1 is SEHNR and CDR2 is FQNEAQ (reference sequence). The CDR3 DNA is TGCGCCAGCAGCCAAGGGGACCGGTCGGCCGAAAAACTGTCTTTT. It specifies CASSQGDRSAEKLSF.